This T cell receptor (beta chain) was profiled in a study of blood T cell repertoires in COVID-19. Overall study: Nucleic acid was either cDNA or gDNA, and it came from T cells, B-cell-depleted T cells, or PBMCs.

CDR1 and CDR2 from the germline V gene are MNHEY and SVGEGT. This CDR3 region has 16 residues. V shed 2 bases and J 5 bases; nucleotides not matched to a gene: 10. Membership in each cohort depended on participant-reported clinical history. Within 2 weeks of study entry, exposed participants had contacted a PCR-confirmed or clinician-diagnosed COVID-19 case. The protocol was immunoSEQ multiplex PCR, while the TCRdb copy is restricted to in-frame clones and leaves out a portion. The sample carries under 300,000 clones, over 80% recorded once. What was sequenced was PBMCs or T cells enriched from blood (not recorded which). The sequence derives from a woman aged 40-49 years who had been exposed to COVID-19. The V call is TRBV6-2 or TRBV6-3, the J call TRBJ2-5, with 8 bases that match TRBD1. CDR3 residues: CASSYPRTGMKETQYF. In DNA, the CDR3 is TGTGCCAGCAGTTACCCAAGGACAGGGATGAAGGAGACCCAGTACTTC.